A single sample is the source of the 30 T cell receptor beta chains below, sequenced in a study of blood T cells in healthy people across ages. The authors ran a second PCR of 7 to 11 cycles using a sample-barcoded 5' primer and a J-beta primer mix. TCRdb independently ran MiXCR on the 5' RACE reads; one entry per CDR3 protein. The table includes 1,300,000 or so distinct CDR3 sequences, roughly 60% detected once. The sample consisted of blood. The receptors come from a man aged 18 to 35 in good health.

V and J are TRBV6-6 and TRBJ2-3; no definite D call. V lost 10 bases and J lost 0, with 17 bases in between. CDR3 size: 15 residues. Per germline, CDR1 MNHNY and CDR2 SVGAGI (reference sequence). As DNA, the CDR3 is TGTGCCACCCGTCAAAATGGCGGTAGCACAGATACGCAGTATTTT. Translated, it gives CATRQNGGSTDTQYF.

CDR3 sequence: CASSLGVGGPETQYF. The CDR3 region has the DNA TGTGCCAGCAGTTTAGGAGTGGGAGGGCCGGAGACCCAGTACTTC. The V call is TRBV27, the J call TRBJ2-7, with 7 positions matching TRBD2. The DNA end is a closer match to TRBJ2-5, so the J assignment may be wrong. The CDR3 is 15 residues long. CDR1 and CDR2 (germline): MNHEY, SMNVEV (reference sequence).

This chain joins TRBV5-6 and TRBJ1-1, with 9 positions matching TRBD1. Germline lookup yields CDR1 SGHDT and CDR2 YYEEEE. The junction had 8 bases not matched to a gene; V was cut back by 4 bases and J by 4 bases. CDR3 length equals 15 residues. CDR3 sequence reads: CASSVGQGTGTEAFF. The CDR3 DNA is TGTGCCAGCAGCGTAGGACAGGGGACGGGCACTGAAGCTTTCTTT. Combining the CDR3 with reference TRBV5-6 and TRBJ1-1 gives the whole variable domain DAGVTQSPTHLIKTRGQQVTLRCSPKSGHDTVSWYQQALGQGPQFIFQYYEEEERQRGNFPDRFSGHQFPNYSSELNVNALLLGDSALYLCASSVGQGTGTEAFFGQGTRLTVV.

The rearrangement uses TRBV27 and TRBJ1-1, with D unresolved. Germline values: CDR1 MNHEY, CDR2 SMNVEV (reference sequence). V lost 7 bases, J lost 7 bases, and 4 bases lay in between. The CDR3 runs to 9 residues. The CDR3 coding sequence is TGTGCCAGCAAGTATGAAGCTTTCTTT. This translates into CASKYEAFF.

V usage is TRBV6-5 and J usage is TRBJ1-5; D unclear. This CDR3 contains 15 residues. The germline V gene has CDR1 MNHEY and CDR2 SVGAGI. V was shortened by 0 bases and J by 5 bases, with 11 bases between the two germline ends. CDR3 in amino acids: CASSYSRRADQPQHF. DNA of the CDR3: TGTGCCAGCAGTTACTCTCGGCGCGCGGATCAGCCCCAGCATTTT.

This clonotype was detected only once. The chain employs TRBV9 and TRBJ2-7, with D unresolved. This CDR3 is 14 amino acids long. Germline loops: CDR1 SGDLS, CDR2 YYNGEE. Trimming left V 0 bases short and J 3 bases short, with 10 bases between. The CDR3 loop is CASSVALGFYEQYF. For the CDR3, the DNA is TGTGCCAGCAGCGTAGCCCTCGGGTTCTACGAGCAGTACTTC.

This clonotype has a handful of counts. The chain employs TRBV6-5 and TRBJ2-4; D gene ambiguous. With the DNA end fitting TRBJ2-7 better, the J assignment may be wrong. This CDR3 comprises 17 residues. Germline V gene sequence: CDR1 MNHEY, CDR2 SVGAGI. CDR3 DNA sequence: TGTGCCAGCAGTTACTCTGCGGCGCAGAGACATTCCTACGAGCAGTACTTC. Translated, it gives CASSYSAAQRHSYEQYF.

The chain recombines TRBV5-4 with TRBJ2-1; D is tentatively TRBD1 or TRBD2 (5 bases each). In germline, CDR1 is SGHNT, CDR2 YYREEE (reference sequence). This CDR3 spans 15 amino acids. Trimming removed 0 bases at V and 5 bases at J, with 12 bases between. The CDR3 nucleotides read TGTGCCAGCAGCTTGGGGGGACGCGCTAACAATGAGCAGTTCTTC. Its protein is CASSLGGRANNEQFF.

The chain links TRBV6-5 to TRBJ1-2, with no clear D. Trimming removed 0 bases at V and 4 bases at J, with 12 bases between. CDR1 MNHEY and CDR2 SVGAGI come from the germline V gene. The CDR3 length is 15 residues. This CDR3 is CASSYSGPRIYGYTF. CDR3 DNA sequence: TGTGCCAGCAGTTACTCCGGGCCCCGGATCTATGGCTACACCTTC.

The J gene is TRBJ2-7, the V gene TRBV2; maybe TRBD1 (5 bases). Between the trimmed V and J ends, which lost 4 bases and 4 bases, there was a span of 14 bases. The CDR3 length is 14 residues. Germline V gene data show CDR1 as SNHLY and CDR2 as FYNNEI. CDR3 nucleotide sequence: TGTGCCAGCAGTGCAGACAGACCGGGTTACGAGCAGTACTTC. Translating it yields CASSADRPGYEQYF.

This clonotype was observed a few times. The V gene is TRBV7-2, the J gene TRBJ2-3; D is unclear. V was pared by 3 bases and J by 2 bases, with 15 bases between. CDR3 size: 16 residues. Germline CDR1 SGHTA, CDR2 FQGNSA. CDR3 nucleotides: TGTGCCAGCAGCTTTAGTGTCTTAACCACCACAGATACGCAGTATTTT. It specifies CASSFSVLTTTDTQYF.

The V gene is TRBV12-3 or TRBV12-4, the J gene TRBJ1-2; unclear D gene. This CDR3 is built from 17 residues. The V gene lost 4 bases and the J gene lost 2 bases, with 20 bases spanning the gap. CDR3 in DNA: TGTGCCAGCAGTTCTCCCCGGATACACCTCTCCAACTATGGCTACACCTTC. Amino acids: CASSSPRIHLSNYGYTF.

This clonotype was seen more than once but under ten times. The chain has TRBV2 and TRBJ2-7, with 9 bases lining up with TRBD1. The last part of the DNA fits TRBJ2-5 better; the J call may be wrong. The CDR3 is 13 amino acids. CDR1 and CDR2 (germline): SNHLY, FYNNEI. The CDR3 DNA follows: TGTGCCAGCAGATTGACAGGGGGAGAGACCCAGTACTTC. Its translation: CASRLTGGETQYF.

This clonotype was seen just once. The chain has TRBV6-2 or TRBV6-3 and TRBJ2-5, with D perhaps assigned TRBD1 or TRBD2 (5 bases each). The length of the CDR3 is 14 residues. Germline V gives CDR1 MNHEY, CDR2 SVGEGT. V lost 5 bases and J lost 5, with 15 bases in between. The CDR3 coding sequence is TGTGCCAGCAGTAGGGGACCGCAGCGGGAGACCCAGTACTTC. Its protein product is CASSRGPQRETQYF.

This chain uses TRBV6-1 with TRBJ2-1; 12 bases map to TRBD2. The CDR3 covers 15 residues. V gave up 6 bases and J gave up 4 bases; unmatched junction bases: 4. CDR1 and CDR2 from the germline V gene are MNHNS and SASEGT. Here the CDR3 reads CASRVLAGGYNEQFF. The CDR3 DNA is TGTGCCAGCAGGGTACTAGCGGGGGGTTACAATGAGCAGTTCTTC.

Comments on this clonotype: An end of the junction differs from the germline gene, which may be a read error. The chain combines TRBV4-1 with TRBJ2-1; 10 bases line up with TRBD1. The CDR3 is 15 residues long. Germline CDR1 reads MGHRA; CDR2 reads YSYEKL. The chain's CDR3 is CAGSAPGQGVDEQFF. CDR3 nucleotide sequence: TGCGCCGGCAGCGCCCCCGGACAGGGGGTCGATGAGCAGTTCTTC.

This clonotype has more than one count but fewer than ten. The V gene is TRBV29-1, the J gene TRBJ1-2; D is uncertain. This CDR3 has 11 residues. Germline values: CDR1 SQVTM, CDR2 ANQGSEA. Trimming removed 7 bases at V and 0 bases at J, with 6 bases between. CDR3 in DNA: TGCAGCGGGTTCACTAACTATGGCTACACCTTC. Its protein is CSGFTNYGYTF.

This clonotype was seen only a few times. V is TRBV3-1 and J is TRBJ2-5; unclear D gene. V lost 1 base and J 2 bases, leaving 8 bases between the germline ends. CDR1 and CDR2 from the germline V gene are LGHDT and YNNKEL (reference sequence). The CDR3 runs 14 residues. The CDR3 DNA follows: TGTGCCAGCAGCCAAGCTAACAGTCAAGAGACCCAGTACTTC. Protein: CASSQANSQETQYF.

The chain uses TRBV7-7 and TRBJ2-4, with no clear D. The better agreement between TRBJ2-7 and the DNA end casts doubt on the J call. The CDR3 spans 14 residues. Germline assignment: CDR1 SSHAT and CDR2 FNYEAQ (reference sequence). This chain's CDR3 is CASSPAGQPYEQYF. The CDR3 DNA follows: TGTGCCAGCAGCCCCGCCGGCCAGCCTTACGAGCAGTACTTC.

In regard to this clonotype: This may be a read error, as it is one base from a much larger clone. The rearrangement links TRBV27 to TRBJ2-7; D possibly uses TRBD1 or TRBD2 (5 bases each). The V gene's germline CDR1 is MNHEY and CDR2 SMNVEV (reference sequence). The CDR3 sequence is 15 residues long. The CDR3 here is CAISLVPGLSYEQYF. Here the CDR3 DNA reads TGTGCCATCAGTCTCGTCCCGGGGCTGTCCTACGAGCAGTACTTC.

Note on this clonotype: A much larger clone differs by one base, so this may be a read error. The chain links TRBV11-1 to TRBJ2-3; D assignment may be TRBD1 or TRBD2 (5 bases each). Germline CDR1 reads SGHAT; CDR2 reads FQDESV (reference sequence). This CDR3 comprises 15 residues. CDR3 residues: CARSLMQGDTDTQYF. The CDR3 region has the DNA TGTGCCCGCAGCTTAATGCAGGGAGACACAGATACGCAGTATTTT.

This clonotype was seen only a few times. The chain combines TRBV4-3 with TRBJ2-4, with 7 bases lining up with TRBD1. The CDR3 consists of 16 residues. The junction had 7 bases not matched to a gene; V was cut back by 4 bases and J by 1 base. CDR1 and CDR2 from the germline V gene are LGHNA and YSLEER. CDR3 sequence reads: CASSRTGEGAKNIQYF. The CDR3 DNA follows: TGCGCCAGCAGCCGCACAGGGGAAGGGGCCAAAAACATTCAGTACTTC.

The J gene is TRBJ1-1, the V gene TRBV7-2; D may be TRBD1 (6 bases). The CDR3 totals 16 residues. Trimming pared 2 bases from V and 2 bases from J, leaving 15 bases between. The germline gives CDR1 SGHTA, CDR2 FQGNSA. CDR3 loop: CASSLSGGMLNTEAFF. CDR3 nucleotide sequence: TGTGCCAGCAGCTTATCGGGGGGCATGTTAAACACTGAAGCTTTCTTT.

The chain is built from TRBV4-1 and TRBJ2-7; 9 bases align to TRBD1. Per germline, CDR1 MGHRA and CDR2 YSYEKL. The CDR3 sequence is 15 residues long. V shed 6 bases and J 4 bases; nucleotides not matched to a gene: 10. The CDR3 DNA is TGCGCCAGCAGACATCCGGGACAGGGAGTTTACGAGCAGTACTTC. It translates to CASRHPGQGVYEQYF.

The chain links TRBV4-3 to TRBJ2-1; D gene uncertain. V was cut by 2 bases and J by 0 bases, with 14 bases left in between. The CDR3 sequence is 17 residues long. The germline V gene has CDR1 LGHNA and CDR2 YSLEER. CDR3 residues: CASSQSIAQSSYNEQFF. In DNA, the CDR3 is TGCGCCAGCAGCCAATCAATCGCCCAGAGCTCCTACAATGAGCAGTTCTTC.

V is TRBV4-3 and J is TRBJ1-4; D is unclear. CDR1 and CDR2 (germline): LGHNA, YSLEER. The CDR3 runs 16 residues. The V end was cut by 1 base, the J end by 3 bases, with 12 bases between. For the CDR3, the DNA is TGCGCCAGCAGCCAAGGTCTTGCTGAGGCTAATGAAAAACTGTTTTTT. Translating gives CASSQGLAEANEKLFF.

The genes are TRBV29-1 and TRBJ2-1, with D possibly being TRBD2 (6 bases). The germline V and J ends were trimmed by 4 bases and 4 bases, with 11 bases remaining between them. The CDR3 contains 13 residues. Per the germline V gene, CDR1 is SQVTM and CDR2 is ANQGSEA. CDR3 sequence: CSVASETYNEQFF. The CDR3 nucleotides read TGCAGCGTTGCTAGCGAGACTTACAATGAGCAGTTCTTC.

This clonotype has more than one count but fewer than ten. V and J are TRBV27 and TRBJ2-3; no clear D. CDR3 length: 13 amino acids. V lost 10 bases and J 2 bases, leaving 13 bases between the germline ends. Germline V gene lookup returns CDR1 MNHEY and CDR2 SMNVEV (reference sequence). The CDR3 sequence: CANLHEDTDTQYF. The DNA of the CDR3 is TGTGCCAACTTACACGAGGACACAGATACGCAGTATTTT.

This sequence joins TRBV15 and TRBJ2-1, with D tentatively TRBD1 (6 bases). Trimming took off 4 bases at V and 10 bases at J, with 20 bases between the two ends. This CDR3 spans 15 amino acids. Germline CDR1 LNHNV, CDR2 YYDKDF (reference sequence). CDR3 bases: TGTGCCACCAGCACCAAGGCCGAGGGTCAGGGGGAGCAGTTCTTC. Amino acid sequence: CATSTKAEGQGEQFF.

This clonotype was seen a handful of times. The V and J genes are TRBV20-1 and TRBJ2-7; D perhaps matches TRBD2 (7 bases). The V end lost 6 bases, the J end lost 6 bases, and 18 bases lay between the germline ends. CDR3 size: 13 residues. Germline-derived CDR1 and CDR2 are DFQATT and SNEGSKA (reference sequence). The CDR3 reads CSARGGTPSEQYF. The CDR3 DNA follows: TGCAGTGCAAGGGGGGGGACCCCGTCCGAGCAGTACTTC.